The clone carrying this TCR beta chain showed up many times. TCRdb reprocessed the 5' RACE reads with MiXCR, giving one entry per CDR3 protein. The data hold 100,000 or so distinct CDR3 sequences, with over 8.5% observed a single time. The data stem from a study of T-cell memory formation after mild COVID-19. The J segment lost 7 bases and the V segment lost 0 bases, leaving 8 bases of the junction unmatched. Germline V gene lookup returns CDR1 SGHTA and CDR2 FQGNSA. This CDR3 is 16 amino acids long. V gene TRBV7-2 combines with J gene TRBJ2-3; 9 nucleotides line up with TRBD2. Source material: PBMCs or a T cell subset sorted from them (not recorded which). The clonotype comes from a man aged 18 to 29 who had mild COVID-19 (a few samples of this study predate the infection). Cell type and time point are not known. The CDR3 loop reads CASSLARGGRAHTQYF. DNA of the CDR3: TGTGCCAGCAGCTTAGCGCGGGGGGGCAGGGCACATACGCAGTATTTT.